This T cell receptor beta chain originates from a study of blood T cell repertoires in COVID-19. In the source study's methods: From reference gene primer amplification, estimates of nucleated cell counts were derived. TCRdb keeps only in-frame clones here, not all; method: immunoSEQ multiplex PCR. V, J and clone size reflect that table, while D and trimming were determined from the DNA. The sample has roughly 250,000 clones; around 88% are singletons. The source material was PBMCs or T cells enriched from blood (not recorded which). The clonotype comes from a woman between 40 and 50 years old with acute COVID-19.

The CDR3 DNA is TGTGCCACCAGCAGATCCGGGACAGAAGGCTACACCTTC. Translating it yields CATSRSGTEGYTF. The chain has TRBV15 and TRBJ1-2, with 7 bases that match TRBD1. With 2 bases clipped from V and 8 bases from J, the junction kept 5 bases outside the gene matches. CDR3 length equals 13 residues. Per the germline V gene, CDR1 is LNHNV and CDR2 is YYDKDF (reference sequence).